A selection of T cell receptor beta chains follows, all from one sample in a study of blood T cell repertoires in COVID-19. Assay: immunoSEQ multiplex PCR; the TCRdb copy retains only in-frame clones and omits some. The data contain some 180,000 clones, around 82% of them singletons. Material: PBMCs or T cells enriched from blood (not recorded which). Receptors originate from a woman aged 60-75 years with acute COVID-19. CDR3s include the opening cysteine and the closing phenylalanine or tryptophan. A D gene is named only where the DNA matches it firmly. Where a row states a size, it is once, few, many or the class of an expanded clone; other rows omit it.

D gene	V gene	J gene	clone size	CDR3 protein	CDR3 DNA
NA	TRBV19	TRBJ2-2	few	CASSPARGGGTGELFF	TGTGCCAGTAGTCCCGCCCGGGGAGGGGGCACCGGGGAGCTGTTTTTT
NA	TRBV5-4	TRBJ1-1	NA	CASSGAGSNGNTEAFF	TGTGCCAGCAGCGGGGCGGGGAGTAATGGGAACACTGAAGCTTTCTTT
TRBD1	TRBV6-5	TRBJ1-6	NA	CASTDRGVSPLHF	TGTGCCAGCACGGACAGGGGGGTTTCACCCCTCCACTTT
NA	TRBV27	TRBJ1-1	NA	CASTQTGLNTEAFF	TGTGCCAGCACCCAGACAGGACTCAACACTGAAGCTTTCTTT
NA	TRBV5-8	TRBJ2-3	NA	CASSLRDNTDTQYF	TGTGCCAGCAGCTTGCGGGACAACACAGATACGCAGTATTTT
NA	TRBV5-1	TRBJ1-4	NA	CASSLSFAGDNEKLFF	TGCGCCAGCAGCTTATCCTTTGCAGGGGACAATGAAAAACTGTTTTTT
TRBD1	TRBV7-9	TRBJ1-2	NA	CASSSRGTYGYTF	TGTGCCAGCAGCTCCAGGGGGACGTATGGCTACACCTTC
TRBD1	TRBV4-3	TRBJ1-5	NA	CASSPDREGNQPQHF	TGCGCCAGCAGCCCAGACAGGGAGGGCAATCAGCCCCAGCATTTT
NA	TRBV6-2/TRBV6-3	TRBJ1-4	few	CASSFLAGENEKLFF	TGTGCCAGCAGTTTTTTGGCCGGGGAAAATGAAAAACTGTTTTTT
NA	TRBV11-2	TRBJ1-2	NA	CASSLARAGYTF	TGTGCCAGCAGCTTAGCCAGGGCTGGCTACACCTTC
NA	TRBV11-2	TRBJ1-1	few	CASSLEGDITEAFF	TGTGCCAGCAGCTTAGAGGGGGACATCACTGAAGCTTTCTTT
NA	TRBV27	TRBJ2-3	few	CASSLVGADTQYF	TGTGCCAGCAGTTTAGTAGGGGCAGATACGCAGTATTTT
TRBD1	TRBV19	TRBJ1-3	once	CASSRPRDRVSGNTIYF	TGTGCCAGTAGTCGACCCCGGGACAGGGTATCGGGAAACACCATATATTTT
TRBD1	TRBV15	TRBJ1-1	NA	CATSSQGAQAFF	TGTGCCACCAGCAGTCAGGGGGCGCAAGCTTTCTTT
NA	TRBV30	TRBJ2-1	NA	CAWSPSYNEQFF	TGTGCCTGGTCTCCCTCCTACAATGAGCAGTTCTTC
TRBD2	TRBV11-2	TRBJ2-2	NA	CASSLDTLAGARGELFF	TGTGCCAGCAGCTTAGATACTCTAGCGGGGGCCCGGGGGGAGCTGTTTTTT
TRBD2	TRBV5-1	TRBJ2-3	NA	CASSFGTTKGTDTQYF	TGCGCCAGCAGCTTCGGGACTACTAAAGGCACAGATACGCAGTATTTT
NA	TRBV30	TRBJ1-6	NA	CAWSPRESNYNSPLHF	TGTGCCTGGAGTCCACGCGAAAGTAACTATAATTCACCCCTCCACTTT
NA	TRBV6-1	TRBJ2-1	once	CASSEGTTDYNEQFF	TGTGCCAGCAGTGAAGGGACTACTGACTACAATGAGCAGTTCTTC
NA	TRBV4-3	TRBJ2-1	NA	CASSQDLSSEENEQFF	TGCGCCAGCAGCCAAGATTTGAGTAGCGAAGAGAATGAGCAGTTCTTC
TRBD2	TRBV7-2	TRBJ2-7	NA	CASSLFPSGRLDSYEQYF	TGTGCCAGCAGCTTATTTCCTAGCGGGAGGCTTGACTCCTACGAGCAGTACTTC
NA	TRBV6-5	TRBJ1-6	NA	CASSSKTGVGSPLHF	TGTGCCAGCAGTTCTAAGACAGGTGTTGGGTCACCCCTCCACTTT
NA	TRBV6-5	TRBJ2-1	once	CASRQAASSYNEQFF	TGTGCCAGCAGACAAGCGGCGAGCTCCTACAATGAGCAGTTCTTC
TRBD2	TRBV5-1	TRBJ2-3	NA	CASSFPLAEHTDTQYF	TGCGCCAGCAGCTTTCCCCTAGCGGAACACACAGATACGCAGTATTTT
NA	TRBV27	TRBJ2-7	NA	CASSLFPQGHSYEQYF	TGTGCCAGCAGTTTATTTCCACAGGGACACTCCTACGAGCAGTACTTC
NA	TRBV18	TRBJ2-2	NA	CASSRAQGLTGELFF	TGTGCCAGCTCACGGGCCCAGGGACTTACCGGGGAGCTGTTTTTT
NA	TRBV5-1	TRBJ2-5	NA	CASSLGNNQGETQYF	TGCGCCAGCAGCTTGGGCAATAATCAGGGAGAGACCCAGTACTTC
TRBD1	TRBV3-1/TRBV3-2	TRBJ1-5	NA	CASSPRTGGQGQPQHF	TGTGCCAGCAGCCCCAGGACAGGGGGACAGGGGCAGCCCCAGCATTTT